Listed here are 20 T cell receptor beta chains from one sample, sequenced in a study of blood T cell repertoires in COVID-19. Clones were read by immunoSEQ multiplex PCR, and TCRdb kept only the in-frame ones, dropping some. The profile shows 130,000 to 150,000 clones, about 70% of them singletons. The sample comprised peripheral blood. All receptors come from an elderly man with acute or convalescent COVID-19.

CDR3 bases: TGTGCCAGCAGCCGCCGGGGGAGTCACGAATATAATTCACCCCTCCACTTT. This codes for CASSRRGSHEYNSPLHF. The chain combines TRBV7-2 with TRBJ1-6; D perhaps matches TRBD1 (5 bases). CDR3 length equals 17 residues. Germline V CDR1 and CDR2: SGHTA, FQGNSA. V lost 5 bases to trimming and J lost 4 bases, with 18 bases between them.

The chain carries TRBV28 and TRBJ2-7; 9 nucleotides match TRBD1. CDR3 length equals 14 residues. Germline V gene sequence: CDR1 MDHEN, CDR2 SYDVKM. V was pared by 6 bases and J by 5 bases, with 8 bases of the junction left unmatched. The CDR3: CASSTPGQGDEQYF. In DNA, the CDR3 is TGTGCCAGCAGCACCCCGGGACAGGGCGACGAGCAGTACTTC.

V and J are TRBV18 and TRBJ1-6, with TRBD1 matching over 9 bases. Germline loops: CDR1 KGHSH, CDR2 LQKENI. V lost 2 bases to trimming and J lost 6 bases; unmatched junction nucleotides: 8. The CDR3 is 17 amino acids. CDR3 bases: TGTGCCAGCTCACCAGTACAGGGGGCGAATCGTAATTCACCCCTCCACTTT. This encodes CASSPVQGANRNSPLHF.

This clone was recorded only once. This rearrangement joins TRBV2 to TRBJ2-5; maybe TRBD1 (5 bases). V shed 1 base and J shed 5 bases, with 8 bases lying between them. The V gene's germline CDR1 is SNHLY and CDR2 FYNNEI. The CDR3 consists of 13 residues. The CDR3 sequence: CASSEEGWETQYF. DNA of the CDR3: TGTGCCAGCAGTGAAGAGGGGTGGGAGACCCAGTACTTC.

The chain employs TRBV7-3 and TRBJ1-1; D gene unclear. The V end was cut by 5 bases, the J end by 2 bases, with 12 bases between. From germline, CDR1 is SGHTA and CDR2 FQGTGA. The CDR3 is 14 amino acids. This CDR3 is CASSTMIGNTEAFF. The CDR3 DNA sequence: TGTGCCAGCAGCACCATGATCGGTAACACTGAAGCTTTCTTT.

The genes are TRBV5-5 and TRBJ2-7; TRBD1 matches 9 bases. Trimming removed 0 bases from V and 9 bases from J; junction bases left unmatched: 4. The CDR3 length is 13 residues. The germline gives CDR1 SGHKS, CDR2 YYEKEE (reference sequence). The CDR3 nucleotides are TGTGCCAGCAGCTTGGAGGACAGGGGCTGGCAGTACTTC. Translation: CASSLEDRGWQYF.

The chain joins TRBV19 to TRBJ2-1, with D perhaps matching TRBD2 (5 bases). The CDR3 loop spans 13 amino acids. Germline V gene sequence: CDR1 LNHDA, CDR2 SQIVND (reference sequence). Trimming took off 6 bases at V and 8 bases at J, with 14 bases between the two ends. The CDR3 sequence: CASRRQLGDEQFF. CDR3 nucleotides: TGTGCCAGTAGAAGACAACTCGGGGATGAGCAGTTCTTC. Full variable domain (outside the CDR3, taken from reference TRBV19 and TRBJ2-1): DGGITQSPKYLFRKEGQNVTLSCEQNLNHDAMYWYRQDPGQGLRLIYYSQIVNDFQKGDIAEGYSVSREKKESFPLTVTSAQKNPTAFYLCASRRQLGDEQFFGPGTRLTVL.

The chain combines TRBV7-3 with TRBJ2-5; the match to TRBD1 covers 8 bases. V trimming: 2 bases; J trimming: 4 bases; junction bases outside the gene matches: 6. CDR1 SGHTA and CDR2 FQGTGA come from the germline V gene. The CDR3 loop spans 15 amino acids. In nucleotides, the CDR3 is TGTGCCAGCAGCTTAGGGCAGGGGGCTCGAGAGACCCAGTACTTC. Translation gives CASSLGQGARETQYF.

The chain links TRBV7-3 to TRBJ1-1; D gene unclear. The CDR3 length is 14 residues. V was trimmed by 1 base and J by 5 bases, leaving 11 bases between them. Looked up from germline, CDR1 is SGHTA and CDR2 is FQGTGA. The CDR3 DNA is TGTGCCAGCAGCTTAATAAATGGGGAGACTGAAGCTTTCTTT. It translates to CASSLINGETEAFF.

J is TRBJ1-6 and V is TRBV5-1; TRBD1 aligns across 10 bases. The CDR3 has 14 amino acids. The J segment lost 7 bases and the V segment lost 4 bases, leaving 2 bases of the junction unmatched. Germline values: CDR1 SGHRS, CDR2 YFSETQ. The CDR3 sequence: CASSRTGGNSPLHF. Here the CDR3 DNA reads TGCGCCAGCAGCCGGACAGGGGGAAATTCACCCCTCCACTTT.

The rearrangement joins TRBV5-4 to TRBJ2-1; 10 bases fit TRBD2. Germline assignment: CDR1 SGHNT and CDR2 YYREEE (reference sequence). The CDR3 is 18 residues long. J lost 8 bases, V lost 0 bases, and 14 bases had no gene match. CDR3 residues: CASSLGTRGTAGGDEQFF. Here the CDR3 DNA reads TGTGCCAGCAGCTTGGGCACGAGGGGGACAGCGGGGGGGGATGAGCAGTTCTTC. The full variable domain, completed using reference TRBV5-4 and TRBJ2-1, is ETGVTQSPTHLIKTRGQQVTLRCSSQSGHNTVSWYQQALGQGPQFIFQYYREEENGRGNFPPRFSGLQFPNYSSELNVNALELDDSALYLCASSLGTRGTAGGDEQFFGPGTRLTVL.

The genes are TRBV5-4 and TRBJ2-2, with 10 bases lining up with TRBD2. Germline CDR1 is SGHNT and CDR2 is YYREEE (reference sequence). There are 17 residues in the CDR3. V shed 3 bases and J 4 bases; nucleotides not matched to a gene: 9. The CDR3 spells CASSWGKGLAFTGELFF. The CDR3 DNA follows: TGTGCCAGCAGCTGGGGGAAGGGACTAGCGTTCACCGGGGAGCTGTTTTTT.

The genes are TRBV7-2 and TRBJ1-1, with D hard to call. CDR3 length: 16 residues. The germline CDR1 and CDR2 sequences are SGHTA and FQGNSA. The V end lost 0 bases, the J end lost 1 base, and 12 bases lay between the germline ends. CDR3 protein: CASSLALWSQNTEAFF. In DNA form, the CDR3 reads TGTGCCAGCAGCTTAGCGCTTTGGAGCCAGAACACTGAAGCTTTCTTT.

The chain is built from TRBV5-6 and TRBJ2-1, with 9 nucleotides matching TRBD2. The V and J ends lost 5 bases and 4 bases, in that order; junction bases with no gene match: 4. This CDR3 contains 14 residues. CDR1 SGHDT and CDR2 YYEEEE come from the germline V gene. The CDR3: CASSLAGPYNEQFF. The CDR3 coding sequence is TGTGCCAGCAGTCTAGCGGGACCTTACAATGAGCAGTTCTTC. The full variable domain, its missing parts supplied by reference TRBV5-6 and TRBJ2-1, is DAGVTQSPTHLIKTRGQQVTLRCSPKSGHDTVSWYQQALGQGPQFIFQYYEEEERQRGNFPDRFSGHQFPNYSSELNVNALLLGDSALYLCASSLAGPYNEQFFGPGTRLTVL.

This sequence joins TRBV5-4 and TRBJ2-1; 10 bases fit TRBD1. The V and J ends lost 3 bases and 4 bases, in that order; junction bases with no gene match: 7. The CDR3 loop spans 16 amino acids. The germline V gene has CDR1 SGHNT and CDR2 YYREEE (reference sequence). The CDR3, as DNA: TGTGCCAGCAGCTCCGGGACAGGGGTGGGTTACAATGAGCAGTTCTTC. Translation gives CASSSGTGVGYNEQFF.

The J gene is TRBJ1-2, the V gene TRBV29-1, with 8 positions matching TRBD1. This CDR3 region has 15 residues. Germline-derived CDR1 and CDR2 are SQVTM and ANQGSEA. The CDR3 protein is CIVENPGQVTGGYTF. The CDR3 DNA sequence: TGCATCGTAGAAAACCCGGGACAGGTTACAGGAGGCTACACCTTC.

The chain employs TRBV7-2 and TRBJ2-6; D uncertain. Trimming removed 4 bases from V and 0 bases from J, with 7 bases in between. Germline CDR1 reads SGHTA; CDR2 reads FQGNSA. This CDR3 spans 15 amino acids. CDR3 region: CASSSFVSGANVLTF. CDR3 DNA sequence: TGTGCCAGCAGCTCCTTCGTCTCTGGGGCCAACGTCCTGACTTTC.

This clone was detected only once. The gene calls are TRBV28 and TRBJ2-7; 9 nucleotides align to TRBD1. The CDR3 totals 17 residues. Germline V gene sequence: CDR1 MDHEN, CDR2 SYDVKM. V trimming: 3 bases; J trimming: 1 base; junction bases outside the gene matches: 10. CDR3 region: CASSFNGQGPPSYEQYF. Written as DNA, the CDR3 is TGTGCCAGCAGTTTTAATGGACAGGGGCCCCCTTCCTACGAGCAGTACTTC.

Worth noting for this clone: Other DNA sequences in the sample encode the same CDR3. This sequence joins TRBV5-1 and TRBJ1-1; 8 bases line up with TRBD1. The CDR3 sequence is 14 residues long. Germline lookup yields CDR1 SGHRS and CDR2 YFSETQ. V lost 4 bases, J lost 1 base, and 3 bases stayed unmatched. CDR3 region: CASSLGQENTEAFF. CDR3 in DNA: TGCGCCAGCAGCCTGGGACAGGAGAACACTGAAGCTTTCTTT.

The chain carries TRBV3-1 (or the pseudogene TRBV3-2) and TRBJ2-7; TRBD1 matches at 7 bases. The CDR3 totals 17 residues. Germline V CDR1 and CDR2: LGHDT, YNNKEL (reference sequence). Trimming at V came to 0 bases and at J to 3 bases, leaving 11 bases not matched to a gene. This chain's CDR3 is CASSQDWLGQLFYEQYF. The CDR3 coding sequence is TGTGCCAGCAGCCAAGATTGGTTGGGACAGCTCTTCTACGAGCAGTACTTC.